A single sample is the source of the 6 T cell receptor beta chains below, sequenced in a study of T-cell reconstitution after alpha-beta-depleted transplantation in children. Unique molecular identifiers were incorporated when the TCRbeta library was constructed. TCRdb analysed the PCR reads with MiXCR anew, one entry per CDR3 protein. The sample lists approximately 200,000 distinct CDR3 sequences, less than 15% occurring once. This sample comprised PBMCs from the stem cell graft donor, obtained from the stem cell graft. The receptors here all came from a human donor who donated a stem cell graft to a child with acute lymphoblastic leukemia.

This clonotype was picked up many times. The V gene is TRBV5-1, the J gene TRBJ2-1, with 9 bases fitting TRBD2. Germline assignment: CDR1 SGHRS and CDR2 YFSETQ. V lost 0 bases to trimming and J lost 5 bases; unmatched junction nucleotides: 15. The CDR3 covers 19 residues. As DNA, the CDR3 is TGCGCCAGCAGCTTGGCGGTTCTAGCGGGACTAACCTTCAACAATGAGCAGTTCTTC. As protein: CASSLAVLAGLTFNNEQFF. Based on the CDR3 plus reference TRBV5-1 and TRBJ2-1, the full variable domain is KAGVTQTPRYLIKTRGQQVTLSCSPISGHRSVSWYQQTPGQGLQFLFEYFSETQRNKGNFPGRFSGRQFSNSRSEMNVSTLELGDSALYLCASSLAVLAGLTFNNEQFFGPGTRLTVL.

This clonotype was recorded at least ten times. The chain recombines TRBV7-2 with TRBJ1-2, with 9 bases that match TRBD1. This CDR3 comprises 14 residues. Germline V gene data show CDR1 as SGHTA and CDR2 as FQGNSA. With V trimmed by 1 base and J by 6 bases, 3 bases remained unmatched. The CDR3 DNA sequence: TGTGCCAGCAGCTTAGGGGGACAGGGCCATGGCTACACCTTC. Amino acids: CASSLGGQGHGYTF.

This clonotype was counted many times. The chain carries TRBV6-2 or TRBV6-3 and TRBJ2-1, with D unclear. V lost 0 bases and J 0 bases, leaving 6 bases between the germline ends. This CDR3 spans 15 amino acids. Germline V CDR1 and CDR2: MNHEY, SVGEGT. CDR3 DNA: TGTGCCAGCAGTTACTCGACTCGCTCCTACAATGAGCAGTTCTTC. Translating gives CASSYSTRSYNEQFF.

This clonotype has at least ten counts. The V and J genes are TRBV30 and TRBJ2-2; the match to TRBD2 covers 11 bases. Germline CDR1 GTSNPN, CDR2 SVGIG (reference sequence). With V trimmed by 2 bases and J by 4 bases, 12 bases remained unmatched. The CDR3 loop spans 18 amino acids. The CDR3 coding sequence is TGTGCCTGGAGTACACGACTAGCGGGAAACGTGGGCACCGGGGAGCTGTTTTTT. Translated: CAWSTRLAGNVGTGELFF.

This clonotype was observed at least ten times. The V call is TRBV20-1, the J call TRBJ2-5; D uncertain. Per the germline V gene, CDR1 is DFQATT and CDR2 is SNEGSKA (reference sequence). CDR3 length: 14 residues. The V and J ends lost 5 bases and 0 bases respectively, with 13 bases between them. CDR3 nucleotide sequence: TGCAGTGCTCGACATGACACGCACCAAGAGACCCAGTACTTC. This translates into CSARHDTHQETQYF.

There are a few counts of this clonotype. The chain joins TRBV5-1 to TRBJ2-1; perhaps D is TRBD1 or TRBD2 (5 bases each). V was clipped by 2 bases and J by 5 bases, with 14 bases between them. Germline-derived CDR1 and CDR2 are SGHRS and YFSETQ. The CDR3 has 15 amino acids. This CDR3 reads CASSFNVGGDNEQFF. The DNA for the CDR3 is TGCGCCAGCAGCTTTAACGTTGGGGGAGACAATGAGCAGTTCTTC.